This T cell receptor (beta chain) was documented in a study of blood T cell repertoires in COVID-19. Study-wide background: PBMCs, B-cell-depleted T cells, or T cells provided the cDNA or gDNA that made up the material.

Some clones are missing from TCRdb's copy, which holds only in-frame ones; the method was immunoSEQ multiplex PCR. The table records more than 25,000 clones, 90% of them present only once. The CDR3 totals 13 residues. V lost 2 bases and J lost 3, with 7 bases in between. Germline CDR1 KGHSH, CDR2 LQKENI. This clonotype was sampled from a man aged 65-85 years with active or convalescent COVID-19. Sequenced input: peripheral blood. The rearrangement joins TRBV18 to TRBJ1-1; no reliable D call. CDR3 DNA: TGTGCCAGCTCACCAGGGAGTGACACTGAAGCTTTCTTT. Translating it yields CASSPGSDTEAFF.